This TCR beta chain stems from a study of T cell changes during pregnancy in multiple sclerosis. There are 14 residues in the CDR3. The V end was cut by 7 bases, the J end by 5 bases, with 17 bases between. Per the germline V gene, CDR1 is LNHDA and CDR2 is SQIVND (reference sequence). Sequencing was performed with immunoSEQ multiplex PCR; in TCRdb, only in-frame clones are kept and a portion is missing. The repertoire holds 99,000 or so clones, with approximately 93% as singletons. The material was peripheral blood, obtained after pregnancy. This TCR came from a female donor with multiple sclerosis, enrolled in a pregnancy study. This chain joins TRBV19 and TRBJ1-1; no definite D call. The CDR3 nucleotides read TGTGCCAGTATCCGCGGGCGCGGAGAGACTGAAGCTTTCTTT. Protein sequence: CASIRGRGETEAFF.